The entry below describes one TCR beta chain. V lost 3 bases and J lost 0, with 12 bases in between. The CDR3 spans 16 residues. CDR1 MGHRA and CDR2 YSYEKL come from the germline V gene. These data belong to a study of blood T cell repertoires in COVID-19. Study-level information: Sites in the United States, Italy and Spain provided acute and convalescent COVID-19 samples. From T cells, B-cell-depleted T cells, or PBMCs came the material, which was cDNA or gDNA.

In the authors' methods: Estimates of nucleated cell counts were drawn from the amplification of reference gene primers. The assay was immunoSEQ multiplex PCR, and TCRdb's table has in-frame clones only and misses some. The V and J calls and clone size come from that table; D and trimming were worked out from the DNA. This repertoire shows 150,000 to 200,000 clones, about 83% found once; its top ten account for around 2.9%. Followed longitudinally, the Seattle patients had been enrolled during active infection. The sequence was obtained from a woman older than 75 with COVID-19, enrolled during active disease. The J gene is TRBJ2-1, the V gene TRBV4-1; possibly TRBD2 for D (5 bases). The sequenced sample consisted of peripheral blood. The CDR3 nucleotides are TGCGCCAGCAGCCATCCGGGAAGTGGCTCCTACAATGAGCAGTTCTTC. As protein: CASSHPGSGSYNEQFF.